The 24 T cell receptor beta chains below were found in one sample sequenced in a study of shared clonotypes between healthy human individuals. CD8 cells classed as naive were CD45RO-negative and positively selected for CCR7, excluding terminally differentiated effector memory CD45RA+ cells. The repertoire was sequenced with immunoSEQ multiplex PCR; TCRdb's copy has only in-frame clones and lacks some. This table holds over 750,000 clones, just over 95% found once. The sequenced material came from naive CD8+ T cells sorted from blood. These receptors were taken from a man in his thirties or forties in good health.

The chain employs TRBV7-9 and TRBJ2-5; D may be TRBD1 (5 bases). This CDR3 has 14 residues. The V end lost 1 base, the J end lost 5 bases, and 11 bases lay between the germline ends. The germline gives CDR1 SEHNR, CDR2 FQNEAQ (reference sequence). CDR3 DNA: TGTGCCAGCAGCTTAGAGGCAGGGTCGGAGACCCAGTACTTC. Its translation: CASSLEAGSETQYF.

DNA for the CDR3: TGTGCCAGTACGGACACTAGCACAGATACGCAGTATTTT. Translating gives CASTDTSTDTQYF. The chain uses TRBV19 and TRBJ2-3; D is perhaps TRBD1 (5 bases). CDR3 length: 13 amino acids. Trimming removed 7 bases at V and 0 bases at J, with 8 bases between. The germline V gene encodes CDR1 LNHDA and CDR2 SQIVND (reference sequence). The entire variable domain, with the rest obtained from reference TRBV19 and TRBJ2-3, is as follows: DGGITQSPKYLFRKEGQNVTLSCEQNLNHDAMYWYRQDPGQGLRLIYYSQIVNDFQKGDIAEGYSVSREKKESFPLTVTSAQKNPTAFYLCASTDTSTDTQYFGPGTRLTVL.

The V gene is TRBV9, the J gene TRBJ2-1, with TRBD2 matching 8 bases. Trimming at V came to 5 bases and at J to 8 bases, leaving 12 bases not matched to a gene. The CDR3 spans 15 residues. Germline lookup yields CDR1 SGDLS and CDR2 YYNGEE. CDR3 amino acids: CASRRTLAGGDEQFF. CDR3 DNA: TGTGCCAGCAGAAGGACGCTAGCGGGTGGAGATGAGCAGTTCTTC.

The CDR3 sequence is CASVSGSVGTEAFF. CDR3 nucleotide sequence: TGTGCCAGCGTATCGGGGTCGGTGGGCACTGAAGCTTTCTTT. This chain joins TRBV2 and TRBJ1-1, with no clear D. CDR3 size: 14 residues. The germline V gene has CDR1 SNHLY and CDR2 FYNNEI. V was cut by 8 bases and J by 4 bases, with 17 bases left in between.

The V and J genes are TRBV27 and TRBJ2-2; 8 bases map to TRBD1. Germline V lookup: CDR1 MNHEY, CDR2 SMNVEV (reference sequence). The CDR3 is made up of 16 amino acids. Trimming at V came to 8 bases and at J to 6 bases, leaving 14 bases not matched to a gene. This CDR3 reads CASWGPSRGLAGELFF. The CDR3 bases are TGTGCCAGCTGGGGCCCGAGCAGGGGGCTAGCCGGGGAGCTGTTTTTT.

The chain uses TRBV10-1 and TRBJ2-2; unclear D gene. CDR1 and CDR2 (germline): WNHNN, SYGVQD (reference sequence). V was shortened by 3 bases and J by 0 bases, with 11 bases between the two germline ends. The CDR3 has 16 residues. The CDR3 sequence: CASSDPEFANTGELFF. CDR3 sequence (DNA): TGCGCCAGCAGTGATCCCGAGTTCGCGAACACCGGGGAGCTGTTTTTT.

This clone appeared once. This CDR3 is CATSREGNQPQHF. Here the CDR3 DNA reads TGTGCCACCAGCAGAGAGGGGAATCAGCCCCAGCATTTT. The V gene is TRBV15, the J gene TRBJ1-5; no firm D call. The V and J ends lost 0 bases and 4 bases respectively, with 4 bases between them. Germline V gene lookup returns CDR1 LNHNV and CDR2 YYDKDF (reference sequence). The CDR3 sequence is 13 residues long. The entire variable domain, with the rest obtained from reference TRBV15 and TRBJ1-5, is as follows: DAMVIQNPRYQVTQFGKPVTLSCSQTLNHNVMYWYQQKSSQAPKLLFHYYDKDFNNEADTPDNFQSRRPNTSFCFLDIRSPGLGDTAMYLCATSREGNQPQHFGDGTRLSIL.

This chain connects TRBV30 to TRBJ2-7, with D uncertain. The CDR3 spans 13 residues. The V end lost 0 bases, the J end lost 0 bases, and 6 bases lay between the germline ends. Germline lookup yields CDR1 GTSNPN and CDR2 SVGIG (reference sequence). For the CDR3, the DNA is TGTGCCTGGAGTGTAGCCGACTCCTACGAGCAGTACTTC. This gives the protein CAWSVADSYEQYF.

V usage is TRBV14 and J usage is TRBJ2-2; D gene unclear. V was shortened by 3 bases and J by 3 bases, with 17 bases between the two germline ends. Germline V gene sequence: CDR1 SGHDN, CDR2 FVKESK. This CDR3 has 17 amino acids. CDR3 in DNA: TGTGCCAGCAGCCATGCCGTTGGGCTAGGGTACACCGGGGAGCTGTTTTTT. Translating gives CASSHAVGLGYTGELFF.

The V call is TRBV13, the J call TRBJ2-1, with 10 nucleotides matching TRBD2. The V and J ends lost 4 bases and 4 bases, in that order; junction bases with no gene match: 7. This CDR3 is built from 16 residues. Germline assignment: CDR1 PRHDT and CDR2 FYEKMQ (reference sequence). The CDR3: CASSSTTSGVYNEQFF. For the CDR3, the DNA is TGTGCCAGCAGCTCAACCACTAGCGGGGTGTACAATGAGCAGTTCTTC.

V and J are TRBV5-6 and TRBJ1-1; D not certain. Germline CDR1 is SGHDT and CDR2 is YYEEEE. Trimming pared 0 bases from V and 7 bases from J, leaving 7 bases between. This CDR3 is built from 12 residues. DNA for the CDR3: TGTGCCAGCAGCTTGGTGACAAGTGAAGCTTTCTTT. Encoded protein: CASSLVTSEAFF.

This clone appeared once. The chain uses TRBV4-1 and TRBJ1-1; possibly TRBD1 for D (6 bases). In germline, CDR1 is MGHRA, CDR2 YSYEKL. The CDR3 sequence is 14 residues long. V was cut by 2 bases and J by 4 bases, with 11 bases left in between. CDR3 nucleotide sequence: TGCGCCAGCAGCCAAAACAGGGTGAGCACTGAAGCTTTCTTT. Translation: CASSQNRVSTEAFF.

Comment on this clone: Other DNA sequences in this sample translate to the same CDR3. V gene TRBV5-1 combines with J gene TRBJ2-1; D possibly corresponds to TRBD2 (7 bases). Between the trimmed V and J ends, which lost 1 base and 2 bases, there was a span of 10 bases. CDR3 length: 15 residues. Germline V gives CDR1 SGHRS, CDR2 YFSETQ. The CDR3 sequence: CASSLSGGAYNEQFF. CDR3 bases: TGCGCCAGCAGCTTGTCGGGGGGCGCCTACAATGAGCAGTTCTTC. The full variable domain, in which reference TRBV5-1 and TRBJ2-1 provide the parts outside the CDR3, is KAGVTQTPRYLIKTRGQQVTLSCSPISGHRSVSWYQQTPGQGLQFLFEYFSETQRNKGNFPGRFSGRQFSNSRSEMNVSTLELGDSALYLCASSLSGGAYNEQFFGPGTRLTVL.

The V and J genes are TRBV7-9 and TRBJ1-5; D uncertain. CDR3 length equals 14 residues. From germline, CDR1 is SEHNR and CDR2 FQNEAQ (reference sequence). V lost 5 bases to trimming and J lost 4 bases, with 12 bases between them. CDR3 protein: CASSPIGSNQPQHF. The CDR3 coding sequence is TGTGCCAGCAGCCCCATCGGGAGTAATCAGCCCCAGCATTTT.

The rearrangement uses TRBV9 and TRBJ2-7; D gene uncertain. This CDR3 has 12 amino acids. V lost 0 bases and J 5 bases, leaving 6 bases between the germline ends. CDR1 and CDR2 (germline): SGDLS, YYNGEE. DNA of the CDR3: TGTGCCAGCAGCGTAGCAGAGGACGAGCAGTACTTC. As protein: CASSVAEDEQYF.

The chain carries TRBV4-3 and TRBJ1-5, with D perhaps TRBD1 (6 bases). Trimming left V 2 bases short and J 2 bases short, with 13 bases between. This CDR3 is 16 amino acids long. CDR1 is LGHNA, CDR2 YSLEER, per germline. The CDR3 loop is CASSQSRGTGNQPQHF. CDR3 sequence (DNA): TGCGCCAGCAGCCAATCCAGGGGAACCGGCAATCAGCCCCAGCATTTT.

CDR3 sequence reads: CASGPEVQETQYF. The CDR3 nucleotides are TGTGCCAGCGGACCTGAGGTCCAAGAGACCCAGTACTTC. The gene calls are TRBV6-5 and TRBJ2-5; D ambiguous. The CDR3 has 13 amino acids. The V gene lost 8 bases and the J gene lost 1 base, with 11 bases spanning the gap. Germline V lookup: CDR1 MNHEY, CDR2 SVGAGI.

This rearrangement joins TRBV7-9 to TRBJ2-7; 10 nucleotides agree with TRBD2. The CDR3 has 17 amino acids. Germline loops: CDR1 SEHNR, CDR2 FQNEAQ (reference sequence). V shed 0 bases, J shed 4 bases, and the junction held 9 bases outside the gene matches. Here the CDR3 DNA reads TGTGCCAGCAGCTTAGCGCGGAGCGGGAGGGCCAAATACGAGCAGTACTTC. Protein: CASSLARSGRAKYEQYF.

Comments on this clone: Relative to the germline gene, one junction end is altered; a read error may explain this. This sequence joins TRBV7-7 and TRBJ2-7; D unresolved. The length of the CDR3 is 13 residues. Germline V gene data show CDR1 as SSHAT and CDR2 as FNYEAQ (reference sequence). The CDR3 here is CASSPFLGTEQYF. CDR3 nucleotide sequence: TGTGCTAGCAGCCCCTTTCTGGGTACCGAGCAGTACTTC. Using reference TRBV7-7 and TRBJ2-7 for the parts outside the CDR3, the full variable domain is GAGVSQSPRYKVTKRGQDVTLRCDPISSHATLYWYQQALGQGPEFLTYFNYEAQPDKSGLPSDRFSAERPEGSISTLTIQRTEQRDSAMYRCASSPFLGTEQYFGPGTRLTVT.

The gene calls are TRBV28 and TRBJ2-5, with D possibly TRBD2 on 6 matching bases. The CDR3 runs to 15 residues. Trimming removed 4 bases from V and 2 bases from J, with 14 bases in between. Germline V gene data show CDR1 as MDHEN and CDR2 as SYDVKM. CDR3 residues: CASSSASGTQETQYF. In nucleotides, the CDR3 is TGTGCCAGCAGTTCCGCCTCCGGGACTCAAGAGACCCAGTACTTC. The variable domain in full, completed from reference TRBV28 and TRBJ2-5, reads DVKVTQSSRYLVKRTGEKVFLECVQDMDHENMFWYRQDPGLGLRLIYFSYDVKMKEKGDIPEGYSVSREKKERFSLILESASTNQTSMYLCASSSASGTQETQYFGPGTRLLVL.

The rearrangement uses TRBV4-1 and TRBJ2-7, with unresolved D. This CDR3 comprises 11 residues. Trimming stripped 3 bases from V and 5 bases from J, with 5 bases between. Germline V gene sequence: CDR1 MGHRA, CDR2 YSYEKL. CDR3 bases: TGCGCCAGCAGCCAGCTAGACGAGCAGTACTTC. Translating it yields CASSQLDEQYF.

The chain links TRBV7-2 to TRBJ2-3, with D possibly TRBD2 on 5 matching bases. The ends were cut back, 4 bases at V and 1 base at J, with 21 bases in the middle. Germline V gives CDR1 SGHTA, CDR2 FQGNSA. The CDR3 is made up of 18 amino acids. CDR3 coding DNA: TGTGCCAGCAGCTCAAGAAGAGGTAGCGAGGATGGCACAGATACGCAGTATTTT. The encoded protein is CASSSRRGSEDGTDTQYF.

The chain is built from TRBV5-4 and TRBJ2-7; 7 bases fit TRBD1. V lost 4 bases to trimming and J lost 3 bases; unmatched junction nucleotides: 7. The CDR3 length is 14 residues. In germline, CDR1 is SGHNT, CDR2 YYREEE (reference sequence). The CDR3 DNA reads as TGTGCCAGCAGCCCCTCCGCAGGGGGCTACGAGCAGTACTTC. It is translated as CASSPSAGGYEQYF.

The CDR3 DNA follows: TGTGCCAGCAGCCAAGATCGCCGGGACCATGGCTACACCTTC. This sequence encodes CASSQDRRDHGYTF. The chain recombines TRBV14 with TRBJ1-2, with a tentative D call TRBD1 (5 bases). In germline, CDR1 is SGHDN, CDR2 FVKESK. CDR3 size: 14 residues. The germline V and J ends were trimmed by 0 bases and 6 bases, with 11 bases remaining between them.